Listed here is a single T cell receptor (beta chain). This sample is drawn from a study of T cell responses to AZD1222 COVID-19 vaccine. CDR1 and CDR2 (germline): MNHEY, SVGAGI. Deletions cut 3 bases from V and 0 bases from J, with 9 bases between. The CDR3 covers 15 residues. Repertoires were generated with immunoSEQ multiplex PCR, while TCRdb's copy carries only in-frame clones and drops some. The sample contains 100,000 to 150,000 clones, about 92% of which appear only once. This TCR was recovered from an adult in good health. V usage is TRBV6-5 and J usage is TRBJ1-5, with a possible D match to TRBD1 (6 bases). The sample here was peripheral blood, taken on day 0 of AZD1222 vaccination. The CDR3 here is CASSYSGASNQPQHF. As DNA, the CDR3 is TGTGCCAGCAGTTATTCAGGGGCTAGCAATCAGCCCCAGCATTTT.